These T cell receptor beta chains were read from a single sample in a study of blood T cell repertoires in COVID-19. The method was immunoSEQ multiplex PCR; TCRdb's version includes in-frame clones alone and lacks a portion of them. The sample yields under 300,000 clones, approximately 83% seen once. The sequencing input was PBMCs or T cells enriched from blood (not recorded which). These receptors came from a woman between 50 and 59 years old who had recovered from COVID-19. CDR3s include the opening cysteine and the closing phenylalanine or tryptophan.

>TRBV28
CASSFPLDSIVPPQHF
>TRBV9
CASSVAGGRDSYEQYF
>TRBV29-1
CSVVFGQEAFF
>TRBV4-1
CASRAGTSGSNEQFF
>TRBV9
CASSPRHNTVMEAFF
>TRBV27
CASSTRDRIPYEQYF
>TRBV3-1/TRBV3-2
CASSQTIGGGSPLHF
>TRBV7-8
CAIQEQGWETQYF
>TRBV14
CASSTPGTSGNEQFF
>TRBV30
CAWLNRDSTDTQYF
>TRBV5-1
CASSLARDNTDTQYF
>TRBV5-1
CASSTGTSGSGVETQYF
>TRBV27
CASVSPWGQSMNTEAFF
>TRBV7-9
CASSAQGNTEAFF
>TRBV9
CASSAEDGARGTQYF
>TRBV5-8
CASSVNRDTEAFF
>TRBV5-4
CASGTPKAEAFF
>TRBV13
CASSGQANEQFF
>TRBV28
CASRRQGPPEYGYTF
>TRBV2
CASKPPGLMNTEAFF
>TRBV10-2
CASRRDRNTDTQYF
>TRBV6-5
CASTITGGRYEQYF
>TRBV14
CASSQDLQGAPLVEAFF
>TRBV2
CASSVRGEWTYNSPLHF
>TRBV27
CASSPTGTAYYEQYF
>TRBV19
CASSNGQVQETQYF
>TRBV28
CASKTPYRDSEAKEQYF
>TRBV28
CASSLGDSYGYTF
>TRBV11-2
CASSLAPAGRNTGELFF
>TRBV28
CASSLGSFRGHYGYTF
>TRBV18
CASYSGSQNEQYF
>TRBV11-2
CASSPRTIGNGYTF
>TRBV6-6
CASSYTVNTEAFF
>TRBV3-1/TRBV3-2
CASSQDSTSGSYEQYF
>TRBV5-6
CASSSGQGIRDTFF